This T cell receptor beta chain was sequenced during a study of monozygotic twins with cystic fibrosis. Background on the study: With about 15 PCR cycles, barcoded libraries came from about 3.2 micrograms of fragmented DNA. Overall study findings and caveats: Low clonality (median 0.0095) suggested a mostly naive repertoire. Unrelated CF individuals shared fewer identical clonotypes than monozygotic CF twins. Co-twins had the most similar V usage for 13 of 16 pairs, J for 8.

Worth noting for this clone: Antigen: not known.

Generated by immunoSEQ multiplex PCR, the TCRdb table keeps only in-frame clones and is missing some. The sample carries 14,000 to 15,000 clones, 70% to 90% recorded once. Germline V gene data show CDR1 as SGHRS and CDR2 as YFSETQ. The CDR3 covers 15 residues. J gave up 5 bases and V 3 bases, and 7 bases lay outside the gene matches. This chain uses TRBV5-1 with TRBJ1-4, with 7 bases that match TRBD1. What was sequenced was blood. The TCR originated in a boy aged 5-17 years with cystic fibrosis. CDR3 bases: TGCGCCAGCAGCTGGTCTGGGACAGAAAATGAAAAACTGTTTTTT. Residues: CASSWSGTENEKLFF. Supplemented by reference TRBV5-1 and TRBJ1-4, the full variable domain reads KAGVTQTPRYLIKTRGQQVTLSCSPISGHRSVSWYQQTPGQGLQFLFEYFSETQRNKGNFPGRFSGRQFSNSRSEMNVSTLELGDSALYLCASSWSGTENEKLFFGSGTQLSVL.